This TCR beta chain was identified during a study of blood T cell repertoires in COVID-19. Overall study: In each case, the material was cDNA or gDNA derived from T cells, B-cell-depleted T cells, or PBMCs.

Trimming removed 6 bases from V and 1 base from J, with 9 bases in between. Germline loops: CDR1 KGHSH, CDR2 LQKENI. CDR3 length equals 13 residues. Libraries were prepared by immunoSEQ multiplex PCR; TCRdb keeps only in-frame clonotypes and omits some of them. The data hold around 250,000 clones, with 83% observed a single time. This chain connects TRBV18 to TRBJ1-1; D ambiguous. Sample: peripheral blood. This clonotype was obtained from a man aged 40-49 years with active or convalescent COVID-19. Here the CDR3 reads CASSPNKNTEAFF. The CDR3 coding sequence is TGTGCCAGCTCGCCCAACAAGAACACTGAAGCTTTCTTT.